The entry that follows covers one TCR beta chain sequence. Its antigen is not known. The sample belongs to a study of shared clonotypes between healthy human individuals. Study-level results: Rarefaction indicated that sorted-subset sequencing remained incomplete although depth was large.

Clones were sequenced by immunoSEQ multiplex PCR, and TCRdb holds only the in-frame ones, with some missing. The sample comprises some 2,000,000 clones, roughly 94% of which are singletons, and 0.13% rests with the top ten. Adult donors, all healthy and HIV-negative, had no recent acute infections or vaccinations. CD45RA+ naive and CD45RA-negative memory subsets were separated from CD4+ cells. This clonotype was obtained from a man aged 18-30 years in good health. The specimen was naive CD4+ T cells sorted from blood. Subset described: CD45RA+ positively selected.

The CDR3 is CAWSLALAGSRRGNEQFF. In DNA, the CDR3 is TGTGCCTGGAGTTTAGCACTAGCGGGCTCTCGGAGGGGTAATGAGCAGTTCTTC. The chain employs TRBV30 and TRBJ2-1, with 9 bases that match TRBD2. The junction had 18 bases not matched to a gene; V was cut back by 2 bases and J by 7 bases. This CDR3 comprises 18 residues. Germline values: CDR1 GTSNPN, CDR2 SVGIG (reference sequence).